Following are 20 T cell receptor beta chains from one sample sequenced in a study of cytomegalovirus exposure and HLA in healthy donors. Primers for the PCR totalled 60 Vbeta and 13 Jbeta. Produced via immunoSEQ multiplex PCR; TCRdb's table is partial and in-frame only. The table lists approximately 160,000 clones, 70% to 80% of them singletons. The sample consisted of PBMCs. The receptors come from a woman in her forties in good health and CMV-seronegative.

The chain recombines TRBV10-3 with TRBJ2-3; a possible D gene is TRBD2 (5 bases). The V end lost 2 bases, the J end lost 3 bases, and 12 bases lay between the germline ends. CDR3 size: 15 residues. Germline V gives CDR1 ENHRY, CDR2 SYGVKD. CDR3 in DNA: TGTGCCATCAGTGAGGAGGGAAGTGAAACAGATACGCAGTATTTT. This codes for CAISEEGSETDTQYF.

The DNA for the CDR3 is TGTGCCAGCAGTTCTACCCGCCCTAGCGGGACAGATGAGCAGTTCTTC. This encodes CASSSTRPSGTDEQFF. The chain joins TRBV27 to TRBJ2-1; 9 bases align to TRBD2. The germline CDR1 and CDR2 sequences are MNHEY and SMNVEV (reference sequence). The CDR3 totals 16 residues. After removal of 4 bases from V and 8 bases from J, the junction contained 12 bases not matched to a gene.

The genes are TRBV11-3 and TRBJ2-2, with 9 bases identical to TRBD2. V gave up 1 base and J gave up 4 bases; unmatched junction bases: 10. CDR3 length: 18 amino acids. Per germline, CDR1 SGHNT and CDR2 YENEEA. CDR3 sequence reads: CASSLVMGLAGLTGELFF. CDR3 DNA sequence: TGTGCCAGCAGCTTAGTCATGGGGCTAGCGGGACTCACCGGGGAGCTGTTTTTT.

The chain has TRBV19 and TRBJ1-2, with D perhaps TRBD1 (5 bases). The CDR3 loop spans 16 amino acids. V was trimmed by 3 bases and J by 2 bases, leaving 16 bases between them. Germline-derived CDR1 and CDR2 are LNHDA and SQIVND (reference sequence). CDR3 sequence reads: CASSIPRGTLNYGYTF. The CDR3 nucleotides read TGTGCCAGTAGTATCCCTCGGGGGACCCTAAACTATGGCTACACCTTC.

The chain joins TRBV6-5 to TRBJ2-3, with 8 bases that match TRBD1. The CDR3 contains 15 residues. Trimming cost V 5 bases and J 5 bases; bases outside gene matches: 9. Germline V gene lookup returns CDR1 MNHEY and CDR2 SVGAGI. In DNA, the CDR3 is TGTGCCAGCAGTACCACAGGGGGTTTGGGAGATACGCAGTATTTT. It yields the protein CASSTTGGLGDTQYF.

The chain combines TRBV18 with TRBJ2-1; D gene ambiguous. The V end lost 3 bases, the J end lost 10 bases, and 16 bases lay between the germline ends. CDR3 length: 14 residues. Germline CDR1 is KGHSH and CDR2 is LQKENI. In DNA, the CDR3 is TGTGCCAGCTCACCGAAGGCAGGCTCTGGGGAGCAGTTCTTC. Residues: CASSPKAGSGEQFF.

The chain has TRBV28 and TRBJ1-1; D perhaps matches TRBD1 (5 bases). CDR3 length: 11 residues. Per the germline V gene, CDR1 is MDHEN and CDR2 is SYDVKM. V lost 9 bases, J lost 5 bases, and 10 bases lay in between. CDR3 bases: TGTGCCAGTCTATCAGGGACTGAAGCTTTCTTT. This sequence encodes CASLSGTEAFF.

This chain links TRBV27 with TRBJ2-2; D gene unclear. The CDR3 contains 12 residues. Germline V gene lookup returns CDR1 MNHEY and CDR2 SMNVEV (reference sequence). Between the trimmed V and J ends, which lost 5 bases and 4 bases, there was a span of 5 bases. The CDR3, as DNA: TGTGCCAGCAGTCTCCTCACCGGGGAGCTGTTTTTT. Its protein is CASSLLTGELFF.

The V gene is TRBV5-1, the J gene TRBJ2-2; the D gene is possibly TRBD1 (5 bases). The CDR3 totals 15 residues. Deletions cut 0 bases from V and 0 bases from J, with 6 bases between. Germline V CDR1 and CDR2: SGHRS, YFSETQ. DNA of the CDR3: TGCGCCAGCAGCTTGGTGGACACGAACACCGGGGAGCTGTTTTTT. It encodes CASSLVDTNTGELFF.

This clone was detected a few times. The V call is TRBV27, the J call TRBJ2-7, with D possibly TRBD2 on 5 matching bases. The CDR3 is 15 residues long. Trimming took 0 bases from V and 6 from J, leaving 15 bases between them. CDR1 is MNHEY and CDR2 is SMNVEV in the germline V gene (reference sequence). This CDR3 is CASSLSNEGRGEQYF. In nucleotides, the CDR3 is TGTGCCAGCAGTTTATCTAACGAGGGTCGGGGCGAGCAGTACTTC.

V is TRBV5-4 and J is TRBJ1-2; TRBD1 agrees at 9 bases. CDR1 SGHNT and CDR2 YYREEE come from the germline V gene (reference sequence). This CDR3 spans 14 amino acids. The V gene end was trimmed by 4 bases and the J gene end by 6 bases; junction bases not matched to a gene: 7. The CDR3 sequence is CASSLDGQGHGYTF. The CDR3 nucleotides read TGTGCCAGCAGCCTAGACGGACAGGGGCATGGCTACACCTTC.

This clone was seen a single time. CDR3 DNA: TGCGCCAGCAGCGCCCCACTAGCGGCCCAAGAGACCCAGTACTTC. Protein sequence: CASSAPLAAQETQYF. The gene calls are TRBV5-1 and TRBJ2-5; 8 bases fit TRBD2. This CDR3 is built from 15 residues. V gave up 4 bases and J gave up 1 base; unmatched junction bases: 6. CDR1 and CDR2 (germline): SGHRS, YFSETQ.

The chain links TRBV5-5 to TRBJ2-5, with 8 bases identical to TRBD1. Trimming removed 4 bases from V and 1 base from J; junction bases left unmatched: 6. The V gene's germline CDR1 is SGHKS and CDR2 YYEKEE (reference sequence). The CDR3 extends over 15 amino acids. CDR3 residues: CASSGQGAPQETQYF. In DNA form, the CDR3 reads TGTGCCAGCAGCGGTCAGGGGGCCCCCCAAGAGACCCAGTACTTC.

The chain uses TRBV29-1 and TRBJ1-1, with a possible D match to TRBD1 (5 bases). The V gene lost 6 bases and the J gene lost 6 bases, with 14 bases spanning the gap. This CDR3 contains 12 residues. CDR1 is SQVTM, CDR2 ANQGSEA, per germline. In DNA, the CDR3 is TGCAGCGTGCGGGGGGATTTCTCTGAAGCTTTCTTT. Translated: CSVRGDFSEAFF.

This clone has just a few counts. This chain connects TRBV18 to TRBJ1-5; tentative D call: TRBD1 (5 bases). The V gene's germline CDR1 is KGHSH and CDR2 LQKENI. V was cut by 0 bases and J by 3 bases, with 15 bases left in between. CDR3 size: 17 residues. CDR3 DNA sequence: TGTGCCAGCTCACCACCGAACAGCCAGGGATCCAATCAGCCCCAGCATTTT. It yields the protein CASSPPNSQGSNQPQHF.

The V call is TRBV5-1, the J call TRBJ2-7; possibly TRBD1 for D (6 bases). Germline values: CDR1 SGHRS, CDR2 YFSETQ. V gave up 4 bases and J gave up 4 bases, with 15 bases separating them. The CDR3 contains 14 residues. The CDR3 region is CASSRDNSAYEQYF. CDR3 sequence (DNA): TGCGCCAGCAGCCGGGACAACTCCGCTTACGAGCAGTACTTC.

A few counts support this clone. The chain links TRBV9 to TRBJ2-1; 12 bases agree with TRBD1. After removal of 3 bases from V and 15 bases from J, the junction contained 4 bases not matched to a gene. This CDR3 comprises 12 residues. Germline CDR1 is SGDLS and CDR2 is YYNGEE. CDR3 bases: TGTGCCAGCAGCGGGGACAGGGGGCGCCTGTTCTTC. This gives the protein CASSGDRGRLFF. Using reference TRBV9 and TRBJ2-1 for the parts outside the CDR3, the full variable domain is DSGVTQTPKHLITATGQRVTLRCSPRSGDLSVYWYQQSLDQGLQFLIQYYNGEERAKGNILERFSAQQFPDLHSELNLSSLELGDSALYFCASSGDRGRLFFGPGTRLTVL.

This clone was counted a few times. This chain uses TRBV10-3 with TRBJ2-3; the match to TRBD2 covers 12 bases. Losses at the gene ends were 6 bases for V and 4 bases for J; bases not matched to a gene: 5. The CDR3 runs to 15 residues. Germline CDR1 reads ENHRY; CDR2 reads SYGVKD. CDR3 sequence: CAIRASGRAPDTQYF. CDR3 in DNA: TGTGCCATCAGGGCTAGCGGGAGGGCACCAGATACGCAGTATTTT.

The chain carries TRBV7-8 and TRBJ1-1; TRBD1 matches at 7 bases. The CDR3 is made up of 14 amino acids. J gave up 2 bases and V 5 bases, and 5 bases lay outside the gene matches. Germline V CDR1 and CDR2: SGHVS, FQNEAQ. CDR3 amino acids: CASSLQGINTEAFF. The CDR3 DNA sequence: TGTGCCAGCAGCCTACAGGGGATAAACACTGAAGCTTTCTTT.

The chain combines TRBV7-8 with TRBJ2-7; possible D gene TRBD1, 7 bases. With 5 bases removed from V and 10 bases from J, the gap between germline ends came to 18 bases. The CDR3 is made up of 13 amino acids. Germline CDR1 SGHVS, CDR2 FQNEAQ. CDR3 protein: CASSPVGQAGQYF. In DNA, the CDR3 is TGTGCCAGCAGCCCAGTAGGACAGGCGGGACAGTACTTC.